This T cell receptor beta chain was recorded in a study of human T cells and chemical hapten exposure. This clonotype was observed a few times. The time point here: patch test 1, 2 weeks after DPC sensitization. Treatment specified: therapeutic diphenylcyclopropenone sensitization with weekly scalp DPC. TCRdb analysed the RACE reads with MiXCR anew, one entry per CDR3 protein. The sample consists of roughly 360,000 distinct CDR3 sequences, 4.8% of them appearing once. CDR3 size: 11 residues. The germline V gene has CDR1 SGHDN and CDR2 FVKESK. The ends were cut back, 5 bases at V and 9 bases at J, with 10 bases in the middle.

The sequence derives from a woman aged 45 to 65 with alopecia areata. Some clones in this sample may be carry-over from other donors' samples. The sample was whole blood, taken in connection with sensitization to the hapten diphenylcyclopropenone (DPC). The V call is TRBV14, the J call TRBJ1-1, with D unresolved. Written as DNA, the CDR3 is TGTGCCAGCAGCAACGGGCCCCAAGCTTTCTTT. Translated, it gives CASSNGPQAFF.